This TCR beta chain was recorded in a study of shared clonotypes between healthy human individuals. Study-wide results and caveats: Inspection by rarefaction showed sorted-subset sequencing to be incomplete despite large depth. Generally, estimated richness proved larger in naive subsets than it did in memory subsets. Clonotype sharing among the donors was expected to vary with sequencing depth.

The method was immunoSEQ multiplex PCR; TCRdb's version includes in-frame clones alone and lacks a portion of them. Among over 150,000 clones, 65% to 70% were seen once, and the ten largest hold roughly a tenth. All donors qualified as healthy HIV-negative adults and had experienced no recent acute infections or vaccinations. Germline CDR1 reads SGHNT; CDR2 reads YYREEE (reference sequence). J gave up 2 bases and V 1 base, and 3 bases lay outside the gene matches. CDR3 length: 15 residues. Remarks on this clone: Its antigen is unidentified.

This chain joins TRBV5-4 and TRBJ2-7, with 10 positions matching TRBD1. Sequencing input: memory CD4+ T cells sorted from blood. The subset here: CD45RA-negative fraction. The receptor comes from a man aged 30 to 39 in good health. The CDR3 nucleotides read TGTGCCAGCAGCTTGTCGACAGGGGGCGCCTACGAGCAGTACTTC. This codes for CASSLSTGGAYEQYF.